This T cell receptor (beta chain) is from a study of shared T cell receptors in the human thymus (dated by TCRdb to the early 2020s). Regarding the complete study: The study examined how self-reactive, shared T-cell receptor alpha chains are generated in the human thymus.

The library came from the immunoSEQ multiplex PCR assay. The clones in this table, taken by TCRdb from immuneACCESS, are in-frame only. Not every clone is retained; where verified, under half of the shortfall comes from an unresolved V gene, and the cause of the rest is unknown. Present in this sample are hundreds of thousands of clones, roughly 90% of which were seen just once. The ten largest clones represent 0.0095% to 0.011% of the sample. Concerning this clone: Its cognate antigen has yet to be identified. No much larger clone is present one base from it, and per-base qualities are unavailable.

The junction shows trimming of 3 bases on V and 0 bases on J, plus 9 bases between the germline ends. The CDR3 spans 14 residues, from the cysteine through the phenylalanine. The kept DNA is CDR3 alone, 42 bases in frame from the first base. The germline V gene (reference sequence) sets CDR1 to MNHEY and CDR2 to SMNVEV. The sample was also linked to a second study, of human thymus T cells. The other study reports the following: Donors were immunologically healthy infants undergoing open corrective cardiac surgery for congenital heart defects in Finland. The thymus tissue came from surgical resects taken out during corrective cardiac surgery. Both the thymic and the peripheral blood repertoires appeared to show biased V and J gene segment usage. Highly overlapping thymic TCR repertoires among unrelated individuals were reported in the related research. The study described the TCR alpha and beta repertoires in roughly 8 infant thymus samples and a few matching peripheral blood samples. The infant donors were about 7 to 244 days old, and the cohort included six or seven males and a couple of females. Thymocytes were released mechanically from tissue and stored at -70 °C as pellets of about 10-34 million cells. A QIAsymphony instrument was used to extract genomic DNA from the frozen cell pellets. The immunoSEQ multiplex PCR assay was used to amplify the TCRB and TCRAD loci from a standardized quantity of quality-controlled genomic DNA. Amplicons spanned the V(D)J region at a length sufficient to cover the CDR3 and identify V and J genes. Through the commercial immunoSEQ service, the amplicons were sequenced on an Illumina platform. Corrections for primer bias and sequencing errors followed previously described methods, while TCRAD and TCRB definitions were based on the IMGT database. Analysis of the repertoires was done with immunoSEQ Analyzer 3.0 and VDJTools and included basic statistics, V/J segment usage, diversity estimates, rarefaction and pairwise overlap. Diversity was estimated using the Chao1, ChaoE, Efron-Thisted, Shannon and inverse Simpson indices, and was also estimated on datasets down-sampled to the size of the smallest sample. Repertoire overlap was determined by strict matching of CDR3 nucleotide sequence, V gene and J gene, and Jaccard-based multidimensional scaling clustering was applied. On average, thymus samples yielded roughly 800,000 unique TCRB clonotypes, whereas blood samples yielded 70,000 to 100,000.

The sample comprised thymocytes. The sequence derives from a boy under three years old with a congenital heart defect. Donor details come from another sample of the same person, matched by shared clones. The rearrangement joined TRBV27 to TRBJ2-7; the D region possibly corresponds to TRBD2 (5 bases align). The bases are TGTGCCAGCAGTTTCCTAGGGAGCTCCTACGAGCAGTACTTC. The resulting protein is CASSFLGSSYEQYF.